The source of this TCR beta chain is a study of technical replicates of blood from a few donors. The length of the CDR3 is 11 residues. Germline CDR1 MNHEY, CDR2 SVGAGI. The V gene lost 6 bases and the J gene lost 5 bases, with 7 bases spanning the gap. Measured with immunoSEQ multiplex PCR; TCRdb has only the in-frame clones, and not every one. The sample records some 80,000 clones, nearly 98% being singletons. Sequencing input: T cells isolated from PBMCs. The chain joins TRBV6-5 to TRBJ1-1; D gene ambiguous. The receptor was derived from a human donor in good health. The CDR3 region is CASRTRTEAFF. For the CDR3, the DNA is TGTGCCAGCAGGACGAGGACTGAAGCTTTCTTT.